Listed here is a single T cell receptor beta chain. Its specificity is unknown. This CDR3 contains 14 residues. The germline V and J ends were trimmed by 4 bases and 4 bases, with 16 bases remaining between them. Germline V gene lookup returns CDR1 GTSNPN and CDR2 SVGIG (reference sequence). The entry originates in a study of cytomegalovirus exposure and HLA in healthy donors. Whole-study findings and limits: Researchers catalogued 160 or so TCR beta chains as cytomegalovirus-associated. Among the most significant clusters, several appeared linked to common viral pathogens in a later analysis.

The PCR employed 60 Vbeta primers together with 13 Jbeta primers. TCRdb keeps only in-frame clones here, not all; method: immunoSEQ multiplex PCR. In all, the sample yields about 48,000 clones. The source material was PBMCs. The receptor was derived from a male donor in good health and CMV-seropositive. V and J are TRBV30 and TRBJ1-2; D is uncertain. Here the CDR3 DNA reads TGTGCCTGGACCCCCCCCTCCAGTATCTATGGCTACACCTTC. The encoded protein is CAWTPPSSIYGYTF.